These 7 T cell receptor beta chains were all obtained from the same sample, sequenced in a study of T cells after yellow fever vaccination. TCRdb re-called the 5' RACE reads through MiXCR, storing one row per CDR3 protein. The sample holds 150,000 to 200,000 distinct CDR3 sequences, approximately 10% seen once. The sample here was CD8+ T cells sorted from PBMCs, taken 15 days after the yellow fever booster vaccination. All receptors come from a man aged 18 to 29 who received the YFV17D yellow fever vaccine.

This chain uses TRBV5-1 with TRBJ2-7; TRBD1 matches at 7 bases. Germline values: CDR1 SGHRS, CDR2 YFSETQ. The CDR3 contains 15 residues. V was pared by 5 bases and J by 1 base, with 9 bases of the junction left unmatched. The CDR3 protein is CASRSDRSGSYEQYF. DNA of the CDR3: TGCGCCAGCAGGTCGGACAGGTCGGGATCCTACGAGCAGTACTTC.

This clonotype was detected only a few times. The chain combines TRBV7-2 with TRBJ1-2; possibly TRBD1 for D (5 bases). Trimming removed 1 base from V and 3 bases from J, with 15 bases in between. This CDR3 is built from 16 residues. Germline CDR1 is SGHTA and CDR2 is FQGNSA. For the CDR3, the DNA is TGTGCCAGCAGCTTAGGGGTAGGGGATTGGTACTATGGCTACACCTTC. Translating gives CASSLGVGDWYYGYTF. The whole variable domain, filled in from reference TRBV7-2 and TRBJ1-2, reads GAGVSQSPSNKVTEKGKDVELRCDPISGHTALYWYRQSLGQGLEFLIYFQGNSAPDKSGLPSDRFSAERTGGSVSTLTIQRTQQEDSAVYLCASSLGVGDWYYGYTFGSGTRLTVV.

This clonotype was found a few times. The chain joins TRBV20-1 to TRBJ2-7, with 12 bases fitting TRBD1. V trimming: 1 base; J trimming: 5 bases; junction bases outside the gene matches: 12. This CDR3 contains 17 residues. The germline V gene encodes CDR1 DFQATT and CDR2 SNEGSKA (reference sequence). Here the CDR3 DNA reads TGCAGTGCTAGAGCCAAAGGGGGACAGGGGGCTTTCGACGAGCAGTACTTC. It encodes CSARAKGGQGAFDEQYF.

The chain is built from TRBV27 and TRBJ2-7, with 9 bases fitting TRBD2. The V and J ends lost 2 bases and 2 bases, in that order; junction bases with no gene match: 7. Germline assignment: CDR1 MNHEY and CDR2 SMNVEV (reference sequence). The CDR3 has 16 residues. DNA of the CDR3: TGTGCCAGCAGTTTAATTGGCGGCGGGGGGGCCTACGAGCAGTACTTC. It codes for CASSLIGGGGAYEQYF.

This clonotype was found many times. The rearrangement uses TRBV4-1 and TRBJ2-3; TRBD2 matches 7 bases. The V and J ends lost 5 bases and 3 bases, in that order; junction bases with no gene match: 2. Looked up from germline, CDR1 is MGHRA and CDR2 is YSYEKL. CDR3 length equals 13 residues. Here the CDR3 reads CASSELATDTQYF. CDR3 coding DNA: TGCGCCAGCAGCGAACTAGCGACAGATACGCAGTATTTT.

This clonotype occurred a few times. The rearrangement links TRBV5-1 to TRBJ2-2; 9 bases fit TRBD1. This CDR3 is built from 15 residues. The V gene's germline CDR1 is SGHRS and CDR2 YFSETQ. V was pared by 4 bases and J by 0 bases, with 1 base of the junction left unmatched. CDR3 nucleotides: TGCGCCAGCAGCGGGGACAGGGCGAACACCGGGGAGCTGTTTTTT. It codes for CASSGDRANTGELFF.

The V gene is TRBV27, the J gene TRBJ2-7; D is uncertain. The V end was cut by 4 bases, the J end by 4 bases, with 8 bases between. Germline lookup yields CDR1 MNHEY and CDR2 SMNVEV (reference sequence). This CDR3 is built from 12 residues. The CDR3 here is CASSSDGYEQYF. The CDR3 DNA is TGTGCCAGCAGTTCAGACGGTTACGAGCAGTACTTC.